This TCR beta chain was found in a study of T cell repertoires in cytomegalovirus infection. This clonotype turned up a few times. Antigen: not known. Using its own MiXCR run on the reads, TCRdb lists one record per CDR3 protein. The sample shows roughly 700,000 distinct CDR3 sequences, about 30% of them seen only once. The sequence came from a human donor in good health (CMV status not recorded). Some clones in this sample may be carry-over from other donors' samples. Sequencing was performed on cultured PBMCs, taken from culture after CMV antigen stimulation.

The CDR3 is CASSLEGTGYEKLFF. The CDR3 coding sequence is TGTGCCAGCAGCTTAGAAGGGACAGGGTATGAAAAACTGTTTTTT. The chain carries TRBV7-2 and TRBJ1-4, with 9 bases identical to TRBD1. The CDR3 length is 15 residues. Looked up from germline, CDR1 is SGHTA and CDR2 is FQGNSA. The J segment lost 6 bases and the V segment lost 1 base, leaving 3 bases of the junction unmatched.